The present TCR beta chain was sequenced within a study of human T cells and chemical hapten exposure. About the study: Slight differences in pooled library volume were the main source of varying TCR yields across samples.

Germline V CDR1 and CDR2: MDHEN, SYDVKM. The V gene end was trimmed by 4 bases and the J gene end by 7 bases; junction bases not matched to a gene: 2. This CDR3 is built from 13 residues. This clonotype was counted many times. Time point denoted: healthy volunteer bleed at 6 weeks. The template was total RNA from unfractionated whole blood. The study's library attached unique molecular identifiers to single cDNA molecules. Under the authors' procedure: Per-sample TCR counts ranged from about 20,000 to 690,600, median about 98,000. TCRdb re-analysed the RACE reads in MiXCR, keeping a single row per CDR3 protein. TCRdb's processing, not the authors', yielded these V and J calls. This sample has about 77,000 distinct CDR3 sequences, with 8.6% found just once.

The V call is TRBV28, the J call TRBJ2-7, with 12 positions matching TRBD2. This clonotype originated in a female donor in good health. Some clones in this sample may be carry-over from other donors' samples. The sample was whole blood. The CDR3 region is CASSSGTSGEQYF. CDR3 bases: TGTGCCAGCAGTTCCGGGACTAGCGGGGAGCAGTACTTC.